These 4 T cell receptor beta chains came from one sample sequenced in a study of control samples from healthy donors and cancer patients. The data were produced by immunoSEQ multiplex PCR, yet TCRdb's version contains in-frame clones alone and is incomplete. The repertoire holds around 92,000 clones, with 82% as singletons. Sequenced: blood. These TCRs come from a man aged 55 to 70 in good health.

This clone was detected only a few times. The CDR3 loop is CASSQPGISLETQYF. The CDR3 DNA sequence: TGTGCCAGCAGCCAACCGGGAATCTCCTTGGAGACCCAGTACTTC. The chain recombines TRBV3-1 (or the pseudogene TRBV3-2) with TRBJ2-5, with TRBD2 as a possible D gene (5 bases). Germline lookup yields CDR1 LGHDT and CDR2 YNNKEL (reference sequence). The CDR3 runs 15 residues. Trimming stripped 2 bases from V and 5 bases from J, with 15 bases between.

V usage is TRBV5-1 and J usage is TRBJ1-2; 10 bases agree with TRBD1. The V and J ends lost 4 bases and 0 bases, in that order; junction bases with no gene match: 3. Germline CDR1 reads SGHRS; CDR2 reads YFSETQ. The CDR3 is made up of 15 amino acids. CDR3 bases: TGCGCCAGCAGCCCGGGGACAGGGGCTAACTATGGCTACACCTTC. This sequence encodes CASSPGTGANYGYTF.

The chain joins TRBV12-3 or TRBV12-4 to TRBJ2-7; D unresolved. The CDR3 spans 12 residues. Trimming took 3 bases from V and 2 from J, leaving 5 bases between them. CDR3 protein: CASSFRTYEQYF. As DNA, the CDR3 is TGTGCCAGCAGTTTCCGGACCTACGAGCAGTACTTC.

The gene calls are TRBV6-8 and TRBJ1-5, with D unclear. CDR1 and CDR2 from the germline V gene are MNHGY and SAAAGT. This CDR3 region has 14 residues. V dropped 2 bases and J dropped 6 bases, with 11 bases sitting between them. The CDR3 bases are TGTGCCAGCAGTTACGATAGGGCGCCTCAGCCCCAGCATTTT. Its translation: CASSYDRAPQPQHF.